This is a list of T cell receptor beta chains from one sample in a study of blood T cell repertoires in COVID-19. Data came from immunoSEQ multiplex PCR; TCRdb stores just in-frame clones and leaves some out. The sample yields roughly 93,000 clones, around 87% seen once. The sequenced material came from peripheral blood. Receptors were obtained from a human donor in a cohort sampled during active COVID-19. Each CDR3 is given with its conserved first and last residue. The order of the fields is clone size, V gene, D gene, CDR3 length, J gene, CDR3 protein, CDR3 DNA. The D gene is left open where the match is weak. Clone size is given for some rows only: seen once, a few or many times, or a class if the clone is expanded.

-	TRBV4-2	-	17	TRBJ2-6	CASSQETGSSGANVLTF	TGTGCCAGCAGCCAGGAGACAGGTAGCTCTGGGGCCAACGTCCTGACTTTC
once	TRBV28	-	14	TRBJ1-4	CASSLRLDNEKLFF	TGTGCCAGCAGTTTACGACTGGATAATGAAAAACTGTTTTTT
-	TRBV7-8	-	13	TRBJ2-2	CASSPGNTGELFF	TGTGCCAGCAGCCCCGGGAACACCGGGGAGCTGTTTTTT
once	TRBV29-1	-	14	TRBJ2-2	CSVSGWEDTGELFF	TGCAGCGTCTCTGGTTGGGAGGACACCGGGGAGCTGTTTTTT
-	TRBV28	TRBD1	14	TRBJ1-2	CASSHGQGAGGYTF	TGTGCCAGCAGTCATGGACAGGGGGCGGGTGGCTACACCTTC
-	TRBV18	TRBD1	16	TRBJ1-1	CASSPGPGQMNTEAFF	TGTGCCAGCTCACCAGGGCCGGGACAGATGAACACTGAAGCTTTCTTT
-	TRBV19	-	17	TRBJ1-5	CATLGRELLGSNQPQHF	TGTGCCACCTTAGGCCGGGAATTGCTAGGGAGCAATCAGCCCCAGCATTTT
-	TRBV7-9	-	12	TRBJ1-5	CASSLEGQPQHF	TGTGCCAGCAGCTTAGAGGGGCAGCCCCAGCATTTT
-	TRBV28	-	16	TRBJ2-1	CASSLLLVSSYNEQFF	TGTGCCAGCAGTTTACTTCTAGTCAGCTCCTACAATGAGCAGTTCTTC
few	TRBV11-2	-	15	TRBJ2-7	CASSLASGPGYEQYF	TGTGCCAGCAGCTTAGCAAGTGGGCCCGGCTACGAGCAGTACTTC
-	TRBV2	TRBD1	14	TRBJ2-7	CASSGGTGDYEQYF	TGTGCCAGCAGTGGTGGGACAGGTGACTACGAGCAGTACTTC
-	TRBV29-1	-	12	TRBJ2-2	CSATANTGELFF	TGCAGCGCTACAGCGAACACCGGGGAGCTGTTTTTT
once	TRBV5-1	-	13	TRBJ1-2	CASSFDSNYGYTF	TGCGCCAGCAGTTTCGACAGTAACTATGGCTACACCTTC
few	TRBV28	TRBD1	14	TRBJ2-3	CATSRTGYPDTQYF	TGTGCCACCAGCAGGACAGGGTACCCAGATACGCAGTATTTT
-	TRBV19	TRBD2	14	TRBJ2-3	CASRRREGPDTQYF	TGTGCCAGCAGGAGGCGGGAGGGCCCCGATACGCAGTATTTT
-	TRBV21-1	-	16	TRBJ2-2	CASSTLTGRNTGELFF	TGTGCCAGCAGCACGCTGACAGGCAGAAACACCGGGGAGCTGTTTTTT
-	TRBV11-2	TRBD2	15	TRBJ2-7	CASSYSGGGDYEQYF	TGTGCCAGCAGCTACTCGGGCGGGGGGGACTACGAGCAGTACTTC
-	TRBV5-5	-	13	TRBJ1-1	CASSLGVNTEAFF	TGTGCCAGCAGCTTGGGCGTGAACACTGAAGCTTTCTTT
-	TRBV19	TRBD1	13	TRBJ1-2	CASSRDRGDGYTF	TGTGCCAGTAGTCGCGACAGGGGGGATGGCTACACCTTC
-	TRBV7-8	-	12	TRBJ1-2	CASSPRVGGYTF	TGTGCCAGCAGCCCCAGGGTCGGTGGCTACACCTTC
-	TRBV7-8	-	13	TRBJ1-5	CASSLAREQPQHF	TGTGCCAGCAGCTTAGCGCGGGAGCAGCCCCAGCATTTT
-	TRBV30	-	13	TRBJ1-1	CAWMTGQNTEAFF	TGTGCCTGGATGACGGGACAGAACACTGAAGCTTTCTTT
-	TRBV5-1	TRBD1	14	TRBJ2-2	CASSSTGDTGELFF	TGCGCCAGCAGTTCCACAGGGGACACCGGGGAGCTGTTTTTT
-	TRBV5-1	TRBD2	13	TRBJ2-2	CASSWGGTGELFF	TGCGCCAGCAGCTGGGGGGGAACCGGGGAGCTGTTTTTT
once	TRBV7-9	-	15	TRBJ2-3	CASSLRRTATDTQYF	TGTGCCAGCAGCTTAAGGCGGACTGCCACAGATACGCAGTATTTT
-	TRBV19	TRBD1	17	TRBJ1-3	CASSRPGDSSFGNTIYF	TGTGCCAGTAGCCGCCCTGGGGACAGCAGTTTTGGAAACACCATATATTTT
once	TRBV19	TRBD1	18	TRBJ2-7	CASSRNTPGTALSYEQYF	TGTGCCAGTAGTAGGAACACCCCCGGGACAGCGCTTTCCTACGAGCAGTACTTC
-	TRBV19	-	15	TRBJ2-3	CASSIRLGGTDTQYF	TGTGCCAGTAGTATCCGGCTAGGCGGCACAGATACGCAGTATTTT
-	TRBV7-9	-	14	TRBJ2-7	CASRSGHYSYEQYF	TGTGCCAGCAGATCGGGACACTACTCCTACGAGCAGTACTTC
-	TRBV10-2	-	14	TRBJ1-1	CASRPGRGNTEAFF	TGCGCCAGCAGACCCGGACGGGGGAACACTGAAGCTTTCTTT
-	TRBV28	TRBD2	14	TRBJ2-5	CASSRLAGRETQYF	TGTGCCAGCTCAAGACTAGCGGGAAGGGAGACCCAGTACTTC
-	TRBV28	TRBD1	15	TRBJ1-2	CASSFPVGTGVHDTF	TGTGCCAGCAGTTTTCCCGTTGGGACAGGGGTTCATGACACCTTC
-	TRBV5-1	-	15	TRBJ1-5	CASSLMGEGNQPQHF	TGCGCCAGCAGCTTGATGGGGGAGGGCAATCAGCCCCAGCATTTT
-	TRBV5-5	TRBD2	14	TRBJ2-2	CASGSSGNTGELFF	TGTGCCAGCGGTTCTAGCGGGAACACCGGGGAGCTGTTTTTT
-	TRBV2	TRBD1	17	TRBJ2-6	CASSVGQGAAGANVLTF	TGTGCCAGCAGTGTGGGACAGGGGGCGGCAGGGGCCAACGTCCTGACTTTC
-	TRBV15	TRBD2	18	TRBJ2-1	CATSRPDGLVLNSNEQFF	TGTGCCACCAGCAGACCCGACGGACTAGTTTTAAATAGCAATGAGCAGTTCTTC
-	TRBV7-3	TRBD2	20	TRBJ2-2	CASSLSPTSGSEGDTGELFF	TGTGCCAGCAGCCTATCTCCGACTAGCGGCTCCGAAGGCGACACCGGGGAGCTGTTTTTT
-	TRBV19	-	17	TRBJ1-1	CASSIESGGNMNTEAFF	TGTGCCAGTAGTATAGAGTCCGGGGGGAACATGAACACTGAAGCTTTCTTT
-	TRBV28	TRBD1	15	TRBJ2-1	CASSPQGVVSDEQFF	TGTGCCAGCAGCCCACAGGGGGTGGTCTCCGATGAGCAGTTCTTC
-	TRBV3-1/TRBV3-2	-	17	TRBJ2-6	CASSPQGFDSGANVLTF	TGTGCCAGCAGTCCCCAGGGGTTCGATTCTGGGGCCAACGTCCTGACTTTC
once	TRBV5-1	TRBD2	14	TRBJ2-5	CASSFRDYDGTQYF	TGCGCCAGCAGCTTCCGGGACTATGATGGGACCCAGTACTTC
-	TRBV12-5	-	14	TRBJ2-1	CASGLGDSHNEQFF	TGTGCTAGTGGTTTGGGGGACTCCCACAATGAGCAGTTCTTC